One sample yielded the 27 T cell receptor beta chains listed below, sequenced in a study of cytomegalovirus exposure and HLA in healthy donors. Vbeta (60) and Jbeta (13) primers were used in the PCR. Sequencing used immunoSEQ multiplex PCR; TCRdb keeps in-frame clones, though not all of them. The sample contains around 84,000 clones, around 77% of which appear only once. Specimen: PBMCs. The receptors derive from a man aged 45-65 years in good health and CMV-seronegative.

This clone was found a few times. The V call is TRBV7-8, the J call TRBJ1-3; possible D gene TRBD1, 5 bases. V shed 5 bases and J shed 4 bases, with 9 bases lying between them. Germline values: CDR1 SGHVS, CDR2 FQNEAQ. CDR3 length: 13 residues. The DNA of the CDR3 is TGTGCCAGCAGCGTGGGGCTAGGAAACACCATATATTTT. Amino acids: CASSVGLGNTIYF.

There are a few counts of this clone. The rearrangement links TRBV19 to TRBJ2-1, with D tentatively TRBD2 (6 bases). The germline CDR1 and CDR2 sequences are LNHDA and SQIVND (reference sequence). V gave up 5 bases and J gave up 10 bases, with 18 bases separating them. The CDR3 runs 14 residues. The CDR3 here is CASSLHPRRGEQFF. The CDR3 DNA is TGTGCCAGTAGTCTTCACCCCAGGCGGGGAGAGCAGTTCTTC.

J is TRBJ1-6 and V is TRBV14, with 11 bases aligning to TRBD1. CDR1 SGHDN and CDR2 FVKESK come from the germline V gene. This CDR3 contains 17 residues. J lost 1 base, V lost 6 bases, and 5 bases had no gene match. The chain's CDR3 is CASRPGQGGSYNSPLHF. The CDR3 nucleotides read TGTGCCAGCAGACCGGGACAGGGGGGGTCCTATAATTCACCCCTCCACTTT.

This clone was seen just once. This sequence joins TRBV27 and TRBJ2-5; TRBD2 matches at 7 bases. Germline V gene data show CDR1 as MNHEY and CDR2 as SMNVEV (reference sequence). This CDR3 contains 14 residues. J was trimmed by 4 bases and V by 10 bases; bases with no gene match: 12. The CDR3 loop is CATHPAGRAETQYF. For the CDR3, the DNA is TGTGCCACACACCCAGCGGGGAGGGCAGAGACCCAGTACTTC.

This clone turned up a few times. This chain connects TRBV13 to TRBJ1-4, with 8 bases that match TRBD1. Trimming cost V 5 bases and J 8 bases; bases outside gene matches: 7. The CDR3 is 14 amino acids. CDR1 is PRHDT, CDR2 FYEKMQ, per germline (reference sequence). The CDR3 DNA reads TGTGCCAGCAGCGTCAGACAGGGGAACGAAAAACTGTTTTTT. It encodes CASSVRQGNEKLFF.

The chain links TRBV7-8 to TRBJ1-1; 9 bases map to TRBD1. In germline, CDR1 is SGHVS, CDR2 FQNEAQ. CDR3 size: 14 residues. The V segment lost 5 bases and the J segment 2 bases; nucleotides outside the gene matches: 3. CDR3 sequence (DNA): TGTGCCAGCAGCCGGGGACAGGGCAACACTGAAGCTTTCTTT. Its translation: CASSRGQGNTEAFF.

This sequence joins TRBV5-1 and TRBJ2-1; possible D gene TRBD2, 7 bases. Germline V gives CDR1 SGHRS, CDR2 YFSETQ. The length of the CDR3 is 17 residues. Trimming left V 2 bases short and J 5 bases short, with 20 bases between. CDR3 amino acids: CASSLGGGFSGDNEQFF. The CDR3 coding sequence is TGCGCCAGCAGCTTAGGGGGGGGTTTTAGCGGAGACAATGAGCAGTTCTTC. Filled out from reference TRBV5-1 and TRBJ2-1, the complete variable domain reads KAGVTQTPRYLIKTRGQQVTLSCSPISGHRSVSWYQQTPGQGLQFLFEYFSETQRNKGNFPGRFSGRQFSNSRSEMNVSTLELGDSALYLCASSLGGGFSGDNEQFFGPGTRLTVL.

The rearrangement links TRBV7-3 to TRBJ2-5; 11 nucleotides match TRBD2. This CDR3 spans 16 amino acids. V dropped 5 bases and J dropped 4; count of bases not matched to a gene: 9. Per the germline V gene, CDR1 is SGHTA and CDR2 is FQGTGA. In DNA form, the CDR3 reads TGTGCCAGCAGCCCCCATCTAGCGGGGGGCGGAGAGACCCAGTACTTC. Amino acids: CASSPHLAGGGETQYF.

This sequence joins TRBV6-5 and TRBJ1-1; the match to TRBD1 covers 7 bases. After removal of 6 bases from V and 3 bases from J, the junction contained 4 bases not matched to a gene. CDR1 MNHEY and CDR2 SVGAGI come from the germline V gene. This CDR3 contains 13 residues. The CDR3 bases are TGTGCCAGCAGACTTGACAGGGACACTGAAGCTTTCTTT. Encoded protein: CASRLDRDTEAFF.

This clone was counted between two and nine times. This chain uses TRBV30 with TRBJ2-2, with 7 bases that match TRBD1. This CDR3 spans 16 amino acids. V shed 1 base, J shed 2 bases, and the junction held 7 bases outside the gene matches. Germline loops: CDR1 GTSNPN, CDR2 SVGIG (reference sequence). The CDR3 protein is CAWSARTGRNTGELFF. The CDR3 DNA is TGTGCCTGGAGTGCCCGGACAGGTCGAAACACCGGGGAGCTGTTTTTT. Full variable domain (outside the CDR3, taken from reference TRBV30 and TRBJ2-2): SQTIHQWPATLVQPVGSPLSLECTVEGTSNPNLYWYRQAAGRGLQLLFYSVGIGQISSEVPQNLSASRPQDRQFILSSKKLLLSDSGFYLCAWSARTGRNTGELFFGEGSRLTVL.

This chain joins TRBV2 and TRBJ1-1; 7 bases map to TRBD1. Germline-derived CDR1 and CDR2 are SNHLY and FYNNEI. The CDR3 is made up of 16 amino acids. V was pared by 2 bases and J by 5 bases, with 11 bases of the junction left unmatched. This chain's CDR3 is CASSESLGGARTEAFF. The CDR3 nucleotides read TGTGCCAGCAGTGAATCGTTAGGGGGCGCTCGGACTGAAGCTTTCTTT.

This chain uses TRBV2 with TRBJ2-6; D unclear. CDR3 length equals 15 residues. V was clipped by 6 bases and J by 0 bases, with 9 bases between them. Germline V lookup: CDR1 SNHLY, CDR2 FYNNEI. The chain's CDR3 is CASSPDFSGANVLTF. In nucleotides, the CDR3 is TGTGCCAGCAGCCCAGACTTCTCTGGGGCCAACGTCCTGACTTTC. Full variable domain (remainder filled in from reference TRBV2 and TRBJ2-6): EPEVTQTPSHQVTQMGQEVILRCVPISNHLYFYWYRQILGQKVEFLVSFYNNEISEKSEIFDDQFSVERPDGSNFTLKIRSTKLEDSAMYFCASSPDFSGANVLTFGAGSRLTVL.

This clone was seen only a few times. The chain has TRBV12-2 and TRBJ1-4; the table's TRBD1 call for D was not verified on the DNA. TRBV12-2 has pseudogene status. This CDR3 comprises 17 residues. The CDR3 protein is CASRLVRYRGTNEKLFF. The CDR3 DNA reads TGTGCAAGTCGCTTAGTCCGTTACAGGGGGACTAATGAAAAACTGTTTTTT.

This sequence joins TRBV27 and TRBJ2-5; D may be TRBD2 (5 bases). This CDR3 has 11 amino acids. Germline values: CDR1 MNHEY, CDR2 SMNVEV (reference sequence). Trimming pared 6 bases from V and 7 bases from J, leaving 9 bases between. CDR3 residues: CASRLRGTQYF. CDR3 nucleotides: TGTGCCAGCAGGCTCCGGGGGACCCAGTACTTC.

The rearrangement links TRBV19 to TRBJ2-7, with D tentatively TRBD2 (6 bases). Germline V gene lookup returns CDR1 LNHDA and CDR2 SQIVND (reference sequence). V lost 8 bases to trimming and J lost 7 bases, with 21 bases between them. This CDR3 is built from 14 residues. The chain's CDR3 is CASGSVALAGEQYF. The CDR3 DNA reads TGTGCCAGTGGCAGCGTCGCCCTGGCGGGAGAGCAGTACTTC.

This chain joins TRBV7-2 and TRBJ1-5; tentative D call: TRBD1 (5 bases). The V end lost 3 bases, the J end lost 10 bases, and 19 bases lay between the germline ends. This CDR3 has 15 amino acids. CDR1 and CDR2 from the germline V gene are SGHTA and FQGNSA. The CDR3 region is CASSLREGLVQPQHF. The CDR3, as DNA: TGTGCCAGCAGCTTGCGGGAGGGGTTGGTTCAACCCCAGCATTTT.

V usage is TRBV18 and J usage is TRBJ1-2; D perhaps matches TRBD1 (6 bases). This CDR3 spans 15 amino acids. Trimming removed 0 bases from V and 4 bases from J, with 12 bases in between. CDR1 and CDR2 (germline): KGHSH, LQKENI. CDR3 in DNA: TGTGCCAGCTCACCACCGGGGGCCGGGATCTATGGCTACACCTTC. Translated, it gives CASSPPGAGIYGYTF.

The V gene is TRBV9, the J gene TRBJ1-1; D may be TRBD1 (5 bases). The V gene lost 3 bases and the J gene lost 11 bases, with 14 bases spanning the gap. The CDR3 loop spans 12 amino acids. CDR1 is SGDLS, CDR2 YYNGEE, per germline. CDR3 nucleotides: TGTGCCAGCAGCGGGGACGGAGGGTCGGCTTTCTTT. Protein sequence: CASSGDGGSAFF.

The genes are TRBV28 and TRBJ2-2, with a weak D call TRBD2 (7 bases). CDR3 length equals 15 residues. Trimming pared 1 base from V and 6 bases from J, leaving 12 bases between. The germline gives CDR1 MDHEN, CDR2 SYDVKM. CDR3 sequence: CASSLSGGPAGELFF. The CDR3 DNA reads TGTGCCAGCAGTTTATCCGGGGGGCCTGCCGGGGAGCTGTTTTTT.

V usage is TRBV9 and J usage is TRBJ1-6; 9 bases line up with TRBD1. V was clipped by 4 bases and J by 10 bases; unmatched bases: 9. The length of the CDR3 is 15 residues. Germline V gene lookup returns CDR1 SGDLS and CDR2 YYNGEE. The DNA for the CDR3 is TGTGCCAGCAGCTCACGGACAGGGGTAAAATCACCCCTCCACTTT. Protein product: CASSSRTGVKSPLHF.

The rearrangement uses TRBV5-6 and TRBJ1-2, with TRBD1 identical over 8 bases. The trim removed 0 bases at V and 7 bases at J, leaving 8 bases unmatched. The CDR3 is 15 amino acids. Looked up from germline, CDR1 is SGHDT and CDR2 is YYEEEE. The CDR3 sequence is CASSLEAGGFGGYTF. CDR3 coding DNA: TGTGCCAGCAGCTTGGAGGCAGGGGGCTTTGGTGGCTACACCTTC.

The V call is TRBV4-1, the J call TRBJ1-4; TRBD1 might be the D (6 bases). This CDR3 comprises 19 residues. Trimming cost V 0 bases and J 0 bases, with 17 bases left between them. Germline V gives CDR1 MGHRA, CDR2 YSYEKL. The CDR3 coding sequence is TGCGCCAGCAGCCAAGATGAATTCCAGGGGTCTGCAACTAATGAAAAACTGTTTTTT. This translates into CASSQDEFQGSATNEKLFF.

The V call is TRBV19, the J call TRBJ2-6, with a possible D match to TRBD1 (6 bases). The CDR3 has 14 residues. The germline V and J ends were trimmed by 9 bases and 0 bases, with 9 bases remaining between them. Germline V CDR1 and CDR2: LNHDA, SQIVND (reference sequence). CDR3 nucleotide sequence: TGTGCCAGCCGGGACAACTCTGGGGCCAACGTCCTGACTTTC. Residues: CASRDNSGANVLTF.

This clone was recorded a few times. Here the CDR3 reads CASSRKVRGDTGLNEQFF. The CDR3 bases are TGTGCCAGCAGCCGAAAGGTCCGGGGGGACACGGGGCTCAATGAGCAGTTCTTC. The V call is TRBV7-8, the J call TRBJ2-1; a weak D match, TRBD2 (7 bases). This CDR3 spans 18 amino acids. Germline V CDR1 and CDR2: SGHVS, FQNEAQ. Between the trimmed V and J ends, which lost 5 bases and 6 bases, there was a span of 26 bases.

The chain links TRBV9 to TRBJ2-3; 16 bases are shared with TRBD2. The CDR3 totals 18 residues. The germline CDR1 and CDR2 sequences are SGDLS and YYNGEE. V trimming: 4 bases; J trimming: 0 bases; junction bases outside the gene matches: 5. CDR3 in amino acids: CASSQGLAGGPSTDTQYF. CDR3 sequence (DNA): TGTGCCAGCAGCCAGGGACTAGCGGGGGGGCCGAGCACAGATACGCAGTATTTT.

This rearrangement joins TRBV5-1 to TRBJ1-6; 9 positions agree with TRBD1. V shed 0 bases, J shed 6 bases, and the junction held 4 bases outside the gene matches. CDR1 SGHRS and CDR2 YFSETQ come from the germline V gene. CDR3 size: 16 residues. The CDR3 bases are TGCGCCAGCAGCTTGGACAGGGGGCCCGGTAATTCACCCCTCCACTTT. Protein: CASSLDRGPGNSPLHF.

The chain uses TRBV19 and TRBJ2-1; D perhaps matches TRBD2 (5 bases). There are 12 residues in the CDR3. V was trimmed by 7 bases and J by 10 bases, leaving 14 bases between them. CDR1 is LNHDA and CDR2 is SQIVND in the germline V gene (reference sequence). The CDR3, as DNA: TGTGCCAGTAATAATCGCGGGTCGGAGCAGTTCTTC. Its translation: CASNNRGSEQFF.